This paragraph reports one T cell receptor beta chain. CDR1 and CDR2 from the germline V gene are LNHDA and SQIVND (reference sequence). There are 15 residues in the CDR3. V shed 5 bases and J 4 bases; nucleotides not matched to a gene: 7. Primers for the PCR totalled 60 Vbeta and 13 Jbeta. The table came from immunoSEQ multiplex PCR; TCRdb's copy has only in-frame clones and leaves some out. The sample consists of roughly 150,000 clones, around 79% of them appearing once. This specimen belongs to a study of cytomegalovirus exposure and HLA in healthy donors. The wider study: Of all 400 or so donors who were genotyped, 75% to 90% belonged to the Caucasian-associated ancestry cluster.

This clonotype was sampled from a man younger than 45 in good health and CMV-seropositive. V gene TRBV19 combines with J gene TRBJ2-5, with 10 bases identical to TRBD1. Material for sequencing was PBMCs. The CDR3 region is CASSSRDRGIETQYF. CDR3 DNA: TGTGCCAGTAGTTCCCGGGACAGGGGAATAGAGACCCAGTACTTC.